Below, 8 T cell receptor beta chains from the same sample are listed, as sequenced in a study of T-cell memory formation after mild COVID-19. TCRdb ran MiXCR on the 5' RACE reads and lists one entry per CDR3 protein. The sample includes fewer than 550,000 distinct CDR3 sequences, about 19% of them seen just once. Sequenced material: PBMCs or a T cell subset sorted from them (not recorded which). The receptors stem from an adult woman who had mild COVID-19 (a few samples of this study predate the infection). Cell type and time point are not known.

This clonotype has a handful of counts. V and J are TRBV11-2 and TRBJ1-1, with a possible D match to TRBD1 (5 bases). The CDR3 runs to 12 residues. Looked up from germline, CDR1 is SGHAT and CDR2 is FQNNGV. V lost 7 bases and J 5 bases, leaving 11 bases between the germline ends. Here the CDR3 reads CASTTWGTEAFF. CDR3 DNA: TGTGCCAGCACCACGTGGGGGACTGAAGCTTTCTTT.

V usage is TRBV7-2 and J usage is TRBJ2-7; TRBD1 agrees at 7 bases. The CDR3 totals 14 residues. Germline V gene lookup returns CDR1 SGHTA and CDR2 FQGNSA. Losses at the gene ends were 5 bases for V and 0 bases for J; bases not matched to a gene: 4. CDR3 in amino acids: CASSQGQVSYEQYF. The CDR3 coding sequence is TGTGCCAGCAGCCAAGGACAGGTCTCCTACGAGCAGTACTTC.

The V and J genes are TRBV18 and TRBJ1-5; possibly TRBD1 for D (5 bases). The CDR3 loop spans 15 amino acids. Germline V gives CDR1 KGHSH, CDR2 LQKENI. The V end lost 2 bases, the J end lost 4 bases, and 12 bases lay between the germline ends. The CDR3, as DNA: TGTGCCAGCTCACCAGGCAGGGAAGGGAATCAGCCCCAGCATTTT. Translated: CASSPGREGNQPQHF.

This clonotype has more than one count but fewer than ten. This chain links TRBV20-1 with TRBJ1-3, with 9 bases aligning to TRBD1. The ends lost 5 bases at V and 3 bases at J; junction bases unmatched: 5. The length of the CDR3 is 14 residues. Looked up from germline, CDR1 is DFQATT and CDR2 is SNEGSKA (reference sequence). The CDR3 region is CSASDRGFGNTIYF. The DNA for the CDR3 is TGCAGTGCTTCGGACAGGGGATTTGGAAACACCATATATTTT.

This sequence joins TRBV7-6 and TRBJ2-5; D might be TRBD1 (5 bases). CDR1 SGHVS and CDR2 FNYEAQ come from the germline V gene. The CDR3 totals 14 residues. V dropped 5 bases and J dropped 2 bases, with 12 bases sitting between them. CDR3: CASSPQTEQETQYF. Here the CDR3 DNA reads TGTGCCAGCAGCCCCCAGACAGAACAAGAGACCCAGTACTTC. Full variable domain (remainder filled in from reference TRBV7-6 and TRBJ2-5): GAGVSQSPRYKVTKRGQDVALRCDPISGHVSLYWYRQALGQGPEFLTYFNYEAQQDKSGLPNDRFSAERPEGSISTLTIQRTEQRDSAMYRCASSPQTEQETQYFGPGTRLLVL.

This clonotype has ten or more counts. The V and J genes are TRBV7-8 and TRBJ1-1; 7 nucleotides agree with TRBD1. Germline loops: CDR1 SGHVS, CDR2 FQNEAQ. The CDR3 totals 14 residues. Germline trimming cut 5 bases from V and 4 bases from J; bases unmatched to any gene: 7. CDR3 protein: CASSLETGFTEAFF. Written as DNA, the CDR3 is TGTGCCAGCAGCCTAGAGACAGGGTTCACTGAAGCTTTCTTT.

The chain carries TRBV5-6 and TRBJ2-5; no firm D call. Trimming shortened V by 1 base and J by 2 bases, and 6 bases separated the two germline ends. This CDR3 has 13 residues. The V gene's germline CDR1 is SGHDT and CDR2 YYEEEE. The CDR3 sequence is CASSLKHQETQYF. CDR3 coding DNA: TGTGCCAGCAGCTTGAAACATCAAGAGACCCAGTACTTC.

This chain joins TRBV12-3 or TRBV12-4 and TRBJ2-5; 8 positions agree with TRBD1. The CDR3 loop spans 14 amino acids. The ends lost 10 bases at V and 1 base at J; junction bases unmatched: 8. Here the CDR3 reads CATQDRAIQETQYF. CDR3 sequence (DNA): TGTGCCACCCAGGACAGGGCTATCCAAGAGACCCAGTACTTC.